The 21 T cell receptor beta chains below were found in one sample sequenced in a study of blood T cell repertoires in COVID-19 (TCRdb year 2020). Libraries were made using the immunoSEQ multiplex PCR assay. TCRdb provides this immuneACCESS table in a form limited to in-frame rearrangements. Some clones are lacking; in checked studies, under half of them reflect an unresolved V gene, and why the rest are absent is not known. The sample table lists around 250,000 clones, 70% to 90% of them with a count of one. The ten largest clonotypes hold 1.2% of the sample. The sequenced material came from PBMCs or T cells enriched from blood (not recorded which). All receptors derive from a woman in her thirties or forties with acute COVID-19.

The chain uses TRBV11-3 and TRBJ1-5; D not resolved. Deletions cut 0 bases from V and 3 bases from J, with 15 bases between. CDR1 is SGHNT and CDR2 is YENEEA in the germline V gene. The CDR3 is 17 amino acids. The CDR3 region is CASSLDLGNRTNQPQHF. The CDR3 bases are TGTGCCAGCAGCTTAGATCTCGGGAATAGAACCAATCAGCCCCAGCATTTT.

The chain recombines TRBV9 with TRBJ2-3; TRBD2 matches at 7 bases. Germline CDR1 SGDLS, CDR2 YYNGEE. J lost 4 bases, V lost 0 bases, and 2 bases had no gene match. This CDR3 spans 14 amino acids. This chain's CDR3 is CASSVAGGSDTQYF. In DNA, the CDR3 is TGTGCCAGCAGCGTAGCGGGAGGTTCAGATACGCAGTATTTT.

In this sample, this clone turned up once. The gene calls are TRBV27 and TRBJ1-4, with D possibly TRBD1 on 5 matching bases. Germline CDR1 is MNHEY and CDR2 is SMNVEV (reference sequence). The CDR3 length is 12 residues. V lost 6 bases and J lost 7, with 9 bases in between. The CDR3 loop reads CASRAGIEKLFF. The CDR3 region has the DNA TGTGCCAGCAGAGCAGGGATTGAAAAACTGTTTTTT.

The J gene is TRBJ2-1, the V gene TRBV4-1; D possibly corresponds to TRBD2 (5 bases). The germline V gene encodes CDR1 MGHRA and CDR2 YSYEKL. CDR3 length: 17 amino acids. V was clipped by 6 bases and J by 0 bases, with 18 bases between them. CDR3 sequence (DNA): TGCGCCAGCAGTCTCAAGGGCGCGGGTAGCTCCTACAATGAGCAGTTCTTC. Protein sequence: CASSLKGAGSSYNEQFF.

The chain has TRBV24-1 and TRBJ2-5; a possible D gene is TRBD1 (5 bases). Germline V CDR1 and CDR2: KGHDR, SFDVKD. The CDR3 contains 12 residues. Trimming cost V 7 bases and J 0 bases, with 5 bases left between them. In DNA, the CDR3 is TGTGCCACCAGACAGGACCAAGAGACCCAGTACTTC. Its translation is CATRQDQETQYF.

The rearrangement joins TRBV5-6 to TRBJ2-7; TRBD1 matches at 7 bases. Germline assignment: CDR1 SGHDT and CDR2 YYEEEE. CDR3 length: 14 residues. Trimming removed 6 bases from V and 3 bases from J; junction bases left unmatched: 9. CDR3 loop: CASTYGTAHYEQYV. The CDR3 bases are TGTGCCAGCACCTACGGGACAGCTCACTACGAGCAGTACGTC.

This clone occurred once. This chain connects TRBV7-9 to TRBJ2-2, with D perhaps matching TRBD2 (6 bases). Germline V CDR1 and CDR2: SEHNR, FQNEAQ (reference sequence). CDR3 length equals 12 residues. Trimming took off 5 bases at V and 11 bases at J, with 12 bases between the two ends. In DNA form, the CDR3 reads TGTGCCAGCAGCGGACTATCCTTTGAGCTGTTTTTT. This gives the protein CASSGLSFELFF.

V and J are TRBV7-2 and TRBJ1-6; D remains unclear. The germline gives CDR1 SGHTA, CDR2 FQGNSA. The CDR3 is 15 residues long. V was trimmed by 2 bases and J by 10 bases, leaving 15 bases between them. The CDR3 sequence is CASSLNWSSRSPLHF. The DNA for the CDR3 is TGTGCCAGCAGCTTAAATTGGAGTTCTCGGTCACCCCTCCACTTT.

CDR3 protein: CASSIRQGDDNEQFF. Written as DNA, the CDR3 is TGTGCCAGTAGTATCCGACAGGGGGATGACAATGAGCAGTTCTTC. The chain recombines TRBV19 with TRBJ2-1; 9 nucleotides match TRBD1. CDR1 LNHDA and CDR2 SQIVND come from the germline V gene (reference sequence). This CDR3 has 15 residues. Trimming cost V 3 bases and J 5 bases; bases outside gene matches: 5.

The V gene is TRBV28, the J gene TRBJ1-6; no reliable D call. V lost 7 bases and J lost 3, with 16 bases in between. From germline, CDR1 is MDHEN and CDR2 SYDVKM. There are 16 residues in the CDR3. CDR3 sequence: CASTIGGGNYNSPLHF. CDR3 sequence (DNA): TGTGCCAGCACCATAGGCGGCGGGAACTATAATTCACCCCTCCACTTT.

The chain recombines TRBV20-1 with TRBJ2-1; unclear D gene. V was trimmed by 3 bases and J by 8 bases, leaving 8 bases between them. Looked up from germline, CDR1 is DFQATT and CDR2 is SNEGSKA (reference sequence). This CDR3 is 11 amino acids long. The CDR3, as DNA: TGCAGTGCTAGTCCTCTAGATGAGCAGTTCTTC. Protein sequence: CSASPLDEQFF.

This clone appeared once. The chain uses TRBV7-9 and TRBJ1-4; the match to TRBD1 covers 9 bases. The J segment lost 7 bases and the V segment lost 4 bases, leaving 4 bases of the junction unmatched. The germline CDR1 and CDR2 sequences are SEHNR and FQNEAQ (reference sequence). This CDR3 has 14 residues. The CDR3 reads CASSSQGAREKLFF. The CDR3, as DNA: TGTGCCAGCAGCTCACAGGGGGCACGTGAAAAACTGTTTTTT.

The chain carries TRBV18 and TRBJ2-3; 7 nucleotides agree with TRBD2. CDR3 size: 15 residues. Germline V gives CDR1 KGHSH, CDR2 LQKENI. V lost 4 bases to trimming and J lost 3 bases; unmatched junction nucleotides: 7. CDR3 in amino acids: CASSLRSGTTDTQYF. The CDR3 bases are TGTGCCAGCTCACTCCGGAGCGGGACTACAGATACGCAGTATTTT.

This sequence joins TRBV2 and TRBJ1-2; D possibly corresponds to TRBD1 (5 bases). The CDR3 extends over 14 amino acids. V dropped 3 bases and J dropped 5 bases, with 13 bases sitting between them. The germline V gene encodes CDR1 SNHLY and CDR2 FYNNEI. The CDR3 coding sequence is TGTGCCAGCAGTGAGGTGACAAAGGGGTATGGCTACACCTTC. This encodes CASSEVTKGYGYTF.

This rearrangement joins TRBV2 to TRBJ1-5; D unresolved. Germline V CDR1 and CDR2: SNHLY, FYNNEI. The CDR3 covers 14 residues. Trimming pared 2 bases from V and 3 bases from J, leaving 8 bases between. The CDR3, as DNA: TGTGCCAGCAGTGAATCCAGCGCCAATCAGCCCCAGCATTTT. It encodes CASSESSANQPQHF.

The chain has TRBV10-2 and TRBJ1-1; D is unclear. This CDR3 contains 16 residues. V lost 3 bases to trimming and J lost 1 base, with 15 bases between them. Per the germline V gene, CDR1 is WSHSY and CDR2 is SAAADI. The CDR3 reads CASSDKGGQANTEAFF. The DNA of the CDR3 is TGCGCCAGCAGTGATAAAGGAGGCCAGGCGAACACTGAAGCTTTCTTT.

V usage is TRBV7-9 and J usage is TRBJ2-3; a weak D match, TRBD1 (5 bases). V was pared by 1 base and J by 2 bases, with 13 bases between. This CDR3 has 16 residues. The germline V gene has CDR1 SEHNR and CDR2 FQNEAQ (reference sequence). The CDR3 bases are TGTGCCAGCAGCTTAGTAGCAGGGCGGTACACAGATACGCAGTATTTT. Translation gives CASSLVAGRYTDTQYF.

The V and J genes are TRBV3-1 (or the pseudogene TRBV3-2) and TRBJ2-1; 8 positions agree with TRBD2. After removal of 2 bases from V and 11 bases from J, the junction contained 5 bases not matched to a gene. Germline V gene lookup returns CDR1 LGHDT and CDR2 YNNKEL (reference sequence). This CDR3 is built from 13 residues. The CDR3 protein is CASSQTAGAQQFF. CDR3 DNA: TGTGCCAGCAGCCAAACAGCGGGAGCTCAGCAGTTCTTC.

This clone was seen more than once but under ten times. The chain employs TRBV5-4 and TRBJ2-5; 8 nucleotides match TRBD2. CDR1 is SGHNT and CDR2 is YYREEE in the germline V gene (reference sequence). The CDR3 length is 15 residues. Trimming took 2 bases from V and 2 from J; bases not matched to a gene: 5. This CDR3 reads CASSLPGRGQETQYF. The CDR3 DNA is TGTGCCAGCAGCTTACCCGGGAGGGGACAAGAGACCCAGTACTTC.

The rearrangement joins TRBV25-1 to TRBJ1-1; D not resolved. The CDR3 covers 16 residues. V lost 4 bases and J 0 bases, leaving 15 bases between the germline ends. Germline V lookup: CDR1 MGHDK, CDR2 SYGVNS. The CDR3 sequence is CASSALYSSMNTEAFF. The CDR3 nucleotides read TGTGCCAGCAGTGCCCTTTACAGCTCCATGAACACTGAAGCTTTCTTT.

The rearrangement joins TRBV18 to TRBJ2-5; 9 bases are shared with TRBD1. This CDR3 spans 15 amino acids. Germline V lookup: CDR1 KGHSH, CDR2 LQKENI. After removal of 5 bases from V and 1 base from J, the junction contained 5 bases not matched to a gene. For the CDR3, the DNA is TGTGCCAGCTCAAAAGAGACAGGGGGCCAAGAGACCCAGTACTTC. Translated, it gives CASSKETGGQETQYF.